Below are 6 T cell receptor beta chains sequenced from a single sample in a study of blood T cells in healthy people across ages. A second PCR, run for roughly 7 to 11 cycles, used a sample-barcoded 5' primer plus a J-beta primer mix. Each CDR3 protein is one row after TCRdb ran MiXCR on the 5' RACE reads. The table lists hundreds of thousands of distinct CDR3 sequences, 45% to 50% of them singletons, with around an eighth in the top ten. Sequencing was performed on blood. Receptors were obtained from a man aged 25-45 years in good health.

This clonotype showed up just a few times. The J gene is TRBJ2-7, the V gene TRBV5-1, with unresolved D. The CDR3 length is 13 residues. Trimming pared 5 bases from V and 0 bases from J, leaving 9 bases between. Germline CDR1 reads SGHRS; CDR2 reads YFSETQ. CDR3 residues: CASRELTSYEQYF. The CDR3 DNA reads TGCGCCAGCAGAGAGTTAACCTCCTACGAGCAGTACTTC.

The chain has TRBV7-2 and TRBJ2-4; 8 positions match TRBD2. The CDR3 has 14 residues. Germline V gene sequence: CDR1 SGHTA, CDR2 FQGNSA. Trimming removed 7 bases from V and 6 bases from J; junction bases left unmatched: 8. The CDR3 bases are TGTGCCAGCAATCCCGGGAGGGGTACAAACATTCAGTACTTC. As protein: CASNPGRGTNIQYF.

This clonotype was seen a single time. A much larger clone is a single base away; this may be a read error. This chain joins TRBV6-2 or TRBV6-3 and TRBJ2-7; D possibly corresponds to TRBD2 (6 bases). The germline V gene has CDR1 MNHEY and CDR2 SVGEGT. CDR3 size: 14 residues. As DNA, the CDR3 is TGTGCCAGCAGTTACGGCGGGAACTCCTACGGGCAGTACTTC. Its translation is CASSYGGNSYGQYF.

This clonotype turned up a few times. The rearrangement uses TRBV4-1 and TRBJ1-2; D ambiguous. CDR3 length equals 15 residues. Between the trimmed V and J ends, which lost 0 bases and 6 bases, there was a span of 14 bases. In germline, CDR1 is MGHRA, CDR2 YSYEKL. The chain's CDR3 is CASSQDLYRRDGYTF. Here the CDR3 DNA reads TGCGCCAGCAGCCAAGATCTGTACCGCCGAGATGGCTACACCTTC.

This chain connects TRBV13 to TRBJ2-3, with 7 bases that match TRBD2. V lost 7 bases to trimming and J lost 6 bases; unmatched junction nucleotides: 10. CDR1 and CDR2 (germline): PRHDT, FYEKMQ (reference sequence). This CDR3 contains 14 residues. The CDR3 nucleotides are TGTGCCAGCAATAGCTGGGAGGGCTATGATACGCAGTATTTT. Protein product: CASNSWEGYDTQYF.

This clonotype was counted a few times. The rearrangement links TRBV9 to TRBJ2-3; TRBD2 agrees at 11 bases. The CDR3 loop spans 16 amino acids. The V segment lost 0 bases and the J segment 4 bases; nucleotides outside the gene matches: 4. CDR1 is SGDLS and CDR2 is YYNGEE in the germline V gene. The CDR3 coding sequence is TGTGCCAGCAGCGTAGTTAGCGGGGGGGCCCCAGATACGCAGTATTTT. Its protein product is CASSVVSGGAPDTQYF.